This T cell receptor beta chain derives from a study of CD8+ T cells in alopecia areata. This clone was found a few times. RNA extraction and reverse transcription yielded cDNA as sequencing template. TCRdb keeps only in-frame clones here, not all; method: immunoSEQ multiplex PCR. The sample has 65,000 to 70,000 clones; under 75% are singletons. The starting material was CD8+ T cells sorted from blood, obtained at week 0. The receptor was isolated from a human donor with alopecia areata.

The CDR3 here is CASSSFPDTTGKFETQYF. The DNA of the CDR3 is TGTGCCAGCAGCTCCTTCCCAGACACGACAGGGAAGTTTGAGACCCAGTACTTC. The chain recombines TRBV7-9 with TRBJ2-5, with 7 bases aligning to TRBD1. The trim removed 4 bases at V and 5 bases at J, leaving 19 bases unmatched. Germline V lookup: CDR1 SEHNR, CDR2 FQNEAQ (reference sequence). The CDR3 contains 18 residues.